This T cell receptor beta chain originates from a study of control samples from healthy donors and cancer patients. Produced via immunoSEQ multiplex PCR; TCRdb's table is partial and in-frame only. The table records roughly 170,000 clones, approximately 92% of them present only once. This CDR3 has 15 residues. V trimming: 4 bases; J trimming: 4 bases; junction bases outside the gene matches: 2. The germline CDR1 and CDR2 sequences are SGDLS and YYNGEE. Sequenced: blood. The V call is TRBV9, the J call TRBJ2-3; 14 bases align to TRBD2. This TCR was sampled from a woman aged 40 to 50 in good health. The CDR3 nucleotides read TGTGCCAGCAGCTTGACTAGCGGGGGGGCAGATACGCAGTATTTT. Its translation: CASSLTSGGADTQYF. Full variable domain (rest looked up from reference TRBV9 and TRBJ2-3): DSGVTQTPKHLITATGQRVTLRCSPRSGDLSVYWYQQSLDQGLQFLIQYYNGEERAKGNILERFSAQQFPDLHSELNLSSLELGDSALYFCASSLTSGGADTQYFGPGTRLTVL.